What follows are 29 T cell receptor beta chains derived from one specimen sequenced in a study of OX40 agonist ivuxolimab in advanced cancers. TCRdb's copy holds only in-frame clones and misses some; the assay was immunoSEQ multiplex PCR. Among about 130,000 clones listed, 85% to 95% were seen once. Here the sequenced sample was CD4+ or CD8+ T cells sorted from blood, taken in a trial of the OX40 agonist ivuxolimab. The source of these receptors is an adult with an advanced solid tumor such as melanoma, head and neck, liver or kidney cancer.

The chain recombines TRBV19 with TRBJ2-1, with 7 bases lining up with TRBD2. This CDR3 is built from 16 residues. J gave up 9 bases and V 1 base, and 12 bases lay outside the gene matches. Germline lookup yields CDR1 LNHDA and CDR2 SQIVND (reference sequence). CDR3 nucleotide sequence: TGTGCCAGTAGTATAGTTCCCGGCGGGAGTGCTACTGAGCAGTTCTTC. Protein sequence: CASSIVPGGSATEQFF.

The gene calls are TRBV28 and TRBJ2-7; no reliable D call. Germline V CDR1 and CDR2: MDHEN, SYDVKM. The V end was cut by 3 bases, the J end by 11 bases, with 14 bases between. The CDR3 contains 12 residues. Here the CDR3 DNA reads TGTGCCAGCAGTTTGTCGGACGGATGGAAGTACTTC. Translation: CASSLSDGWKYF.

The rearrangement joins TRBV6-5 to TRBJ1-1, with no clear D. With 4 bases removed from V and 7 bases from J, the gap between germline ends came to 22 bases. Germline CDR1 is MNHEY and CDR2 is SVGAGI. The CDR3 spans 16 residues. The CDR3: CASSLNGVGFSIEAFF. The CDR3 DNA reads TGTGCCAGCAGTTTGAACGGGGTGGGGTTTTCGATTGAAGCTTTCTTT.

The rearrangement joins TRBV6-1 to TRBJ2-7, with D possibly matching TRBD1 (5 bases). V dropped 2 bases and J dropped 3 bases, with 20 bases sitting between them. Germline V gene sequence: CDR1 MNHNS, CDR2 SASEGT. The CDR3 totals 17 residues. The CDR3 is CASSEILADTRIYEQYF. The CDR3 DNA follows: TGTGCCAGCAGTGAAATTCTGGCGGACACCCGTATCTACGAGCAGTACTTC.

The chain combines TRBV29-1 with TRBJ1-2, with 8 bases matching TRBD1. J gave up 2 bases and V 6 bases, and 8 bases lay outside the gene matches. This CDR3 spans 14 amino acids. Germline V gene sequence: CDR1 SQVTM, CDR2 ANQGSEA. CDR3 region: CSVPIGQGNYGYTF. CDR3 DNA: TGCAGCGTACCAATTGGACAGGGAAACTATGGCTACACCTTC.

The chain employs TRBV4-2 and TRBJ2-7, with 10 bases matching TRBD1. Germline V gives CDR1 LGHNA, CDR2 YNFKEQ. V trimming: 5 bases; J trimming: 4 bases; junction bases outside the gene matches: 8. This CDR3 region has 15 residues. The chain's CDR3 is CASSLAGTGAYEQYF. CDR3 bases: TGTGCCAGCAGCTTGGCCGGGACAGGGGCGTACGAGCAGTACTTC.

This clone has more than one count but fewer than ten. This chain uses TRBV6-1 with TRBJ1-5; tentatively, D is TRBD1 (5 bases). The CDR3 is 13 amino acids. V was shortened by 4 bases and J by 3 bases, with 7 bases between the two germline ends. The germline gives CDR1 MNHNS, CDR2 SASEGT. The CDR3 nucleotides are TGTGCCAGCAGTGGGGACTTCAATCAGCCCCAGCATTTT. Translated, it gives CASSGDFNQPQHF.

This chain links TRBV7-9 with TRBJ1-1, with 9 positions matching TRBD1. Germline values: CDR1 SEHNR, CDR2 FQNEAQ (reference sequence). The CDR3 is 16 residues long. After removal of 2 bases from V and 4 bases from J, the junction contained 8 bases not matched to a gene. CDR3: CASSLLSGQGGTEAFF. The CDR3 DNA follows: TGTGCCAGCAGCTTACTCTCGGGACAGGGCGGCACTGAAGCTTTCTTT.

This chain joins TRBV6-5 and TRBJ2-7; TRBD1 matches at 7 bases. The CDR3 loop spans 14 amino acids. With V trimmed by 6 bases and J by 2 bases, 7 bases remained unmatched. Germline CDR1 is MNHEY and CDR2 is SVGAGI. The CDR3 DNA follows: TGTGCCAGCAGCGCTAAGGGGGCCCCCTACGAGCAGTACTTC. Encoded protein: CASSAKGAPYEQYF.

The rearrangement uses TRBV6-5 and TRBJ1-6; 7 bases match TRBD1. The CDR3 is 14 residues long. V gave up 7 bases and J gave up 7 bases; unmatched junction bases: 7. Germline CDR1 reads MNHEY; CDR2 reads SVGAGI. CDR3 in DNA: TGTGCCAGCACTCGGGACAGCCGCAATTCACCCCTCCACTTT. Translation gives CASTRDSRNSPLHF.

The count of this clone is one. CDR3 sequence (DNA): TGTGCCAGCAGCTCAAAACGGAAAGATAACTATGGCTACACCTTC. Encoded protein: CASSSKRKDNYGYTF. This sequence joins TRBV5-4 and TRBJ1-2; D ambiguous. Germline V gene sequence: CDR1 SGHNT, CDR2 YYREEE (reference sequence). The CDR3 runs to 15 residues. Trimming cost V 3 bases and J 1 base, with 13 bases left between them.

The rearrangement joins TRBV28 to TRBJ2-1; D ambiguous. The CDR3 has 11 residues. Germline V lookup: CDR1 MDHEN, CDR2 SYDVKM. The germline V and J ends were trimmed by 7 bases and 8 bases, with 9 bases remaining between them. The CDR3 DNA reads TGTGCCAGCATCCTAGAGGATGAGCAGTTCTTC. This encodes CASILEDEQFF. The whole variable domain, filled in from reference TRBV28 and TRBJ2-1, reads DVKVTQSSRYLVKRTGEKVFLECVQDMDHENMFWYRQDPGLGLRLIYFSYDVKMKEKGDIPEGYSVSREKKERFSLILESASTNQTSMYLCASILEDEQFFGPGTRLTVL.

The chain uses TRBV7-2 and TRBJ1-1; possibly TRBD1 for D (5 bases). Germline values: CDR1 SGHTA, CDR2 FQGNSA. Trimming took off 7 bases at V and 5 bases at J, with 17 bases between the two ends. This CDR3 spans 14 amino acids. CDR3 bases: TGTGCCAGCACCTCTCAGGGTGCGGGAACTGAAGCTTTCTTT. This encodes CASTSQGAGTEAFF.

The chain recombines TRBV9 with TRBJ1-1; 8 positions match TRBD1. The CDR3 is 14 amino acids. Germline V gene sequence: CDR1 SGDLS, CDR2 YYNGEE. Losses at the gene ends were 4 bases for V and 3 bases for J; bases not matched to a gene: 5. The CDR3 DNA sequence: TGTGCCAGCAGCCGGCAGGGGGCGGACACTGAAGCTTTCTTT. It specifies CASSRQGADTEAFF. Combining the CDR3 with reference TRBV9 and TRBJ1-1 gives the whole variable domain DSGVTQTPKHLITATGQRVTLRCSPRSGDLSVYWYQQSLDQGLQFLIQYYNGEERAKGNILERFSAQQFPDLHSELNLSSLELGDSALYFCASSRQGADTEAFFGQGTRLTVV.

This chain connects TRBV27 to TRBJ2-7; 11 bases map to TRBD2. The V segment lost 7 bases and the J segment 5 bases; nucleotides outside the gene matches: 10. This CDR3 region has 15 residues. CDR1 is MNHEY, CDR2 SMNVEV, per germline (reference sequence). The CDR3 loop is CASTDLAGGLHEQYF. The CDR3 coding sequence is TGTGCCAGCACCGACCTAGCGGGAGGACTCCACGAGCAGTACTTC.

This clone was detected once. The chain combines TRBV10-1 with TRBJ1-1; D is uncertain. Trimming pared 10 bases from V and 0 bases from J, leaving 15 bases between. The CDR3 totals 14 residues. Germline V gives CDR1 WNHNN, CDR2 SYGVQD (reference sequence). CDR3 region: CATREEEVNTEAFF. The CDR3 DNA sequence: TGCGCCACCAGAGAGGAGGAGGTGAACACTGAAGCTTTCTTT.

The count of this clone is one. The chain joins TRBV7-6 to TRBJ2-1, with 13 positions matching TRBD2. Unmatched junction bases numbered 2, after V lost 3 bases and J lost 9 bases. From germline, CDR1 is SGHVS and CDR2 FNYEAQ. The CDR3 has 14 amino acids. The CDR3 DNA reads TGTGCCAGCAGCTTGAGGACTAGCGGGAGTGAGCAGTTCTTC. Translating it yields CASSLRTSGSEQFF.

The J gene is TRBJ1-2, the V gene TRBV11-1, with 7 positions matching TRBD1. J gave up 3 bases and V 5 bases, and 3 bases lay outside the gene matches. CDR3 size: 13 residues. Germline V gives CDR1 SGHAT, CDR2 FQDESV (reference sequence). CDR3 in amino acids: CASSRDSYYGYTF. The CDR3 DNA sequence: TGTGCCAGCAGCCGGGACAGCTACTATGGCTACACCTTC.

This clone has only one observation. The J gene is TRBJ2-3, the V gene TRBV20-1; possibly TRBD2 for D (5 bases). The CDR3 is made up of 8 amino acids. Germline V lookup: CDR1 DFQATT, CDR2 SNEGSKA (reference sequence). Trimming cost V 5 bases and J 14 bases, with 8 bases left between them. As DNA, the CDR3 is TGCAGTGCTGACCGGGGGTATTTT. Encoded protein: CSADRGYF.

This clone was detected only once. V is TRBV11-3 and J is TRBJ2-5; D not certain. Germline V lookup: CDR1 SGHNT, CDR2 YENEEA. The CDR3 sequence is 13 residues long. Trimming cost V 7 bases and J 1 base, with 10 bases left between them. CDR3 amino acids: CASTLGLQETQYF. CDR3 DNA: TGTGCCAGCACCCTAGGGCTCCAAGAGACCCAGTACTTC.

This chain uses TRBV5-1 with TRBJ2-3; D gene unclear. This CDR3 comprises 12 residues. Germline V lookup: CDR1 SGHRS, CDR2 YFSETQ. Trimming cost V 3 bases and J 6 bases, with 8 bases left between them. CDR3 region: CASSYPRDTQYF. The DNA for the CDR3 is TGCGCCAGCAGCTATCCCAGGGATACGCAGTATTTT.

This clone showed up just once. The rearrangement joins TRBV6-5 to TRBJ1-1; no clear D. The CDR3 loop spans 13 amino acids. V lost 6 bases and J 11 bases, leaving 19 bases between the germline ends. Germline CDR1 reads MNHEY; CDR2 reads SVGAGI. The CDR3 loop is CASRESGIASAFF. The CDR3 nucleotides read TGTGCCAGCAGGGAAAGCGGGATAGCGAGCGCTTTCTTT.

The V call is TRBV19, the J call TRBJ1-2; D uncertain. The CDR3 is 13 residues long. Germline assignment: CDR1 LNHDA and CDR2 SQIVND (reference sequence). The V end was cut by 5 bases, the J end by 2 bases, with 9 bases between. CDR3 nucleotides: TGTGCCAGTAGTGAAGGACCCAACTATGGCTACACCTTC. As protein: CASSEGPNYGYTF.

The chain couples TRBV19 to TRBJ2-5, with 12 bases lining up with TRBD1. Germline V gene sequence: CDR1 LNHDA, CDR2 SQIVND (reference sequence). The junction had 5 bases not matched to a gene; V was cut back by 1 base and J by 5 bases. The CDR3 has 16 residues. The CDR3 region is CASSIAGTGGFETQYF. The DNA of the CDR3 is TGTGCCAGTAGTATAGCTGGGACAGGGGGCTTCGAGACCCAGTACTTC.

The rearrangement uses TRBV18 and TRBJ1-1; D gene unclear. Germline V lookup: CDR1 KGHSH, CDR2 LQKENI. The CDR3 runs to 11 residues. V was shortened by 2 bases and J by 5 bases, with 3 bases between the two germline ends. CDR3: CASSPETEAFF. The CDR3 DNA sequence: TGTGCCAGCTCACCAGAAACTGAAGCTTTCTTT. Supplemented by reference TRBV18 and TRBJ1-1, the full variable domain reads NAGVMQNPRHLVRRRGQEARLRCSPMKGHSHVYWYRQLPEEGLKFMVYLQKENIIDESGMPKERFSAEFPKEGPSILRIQQVVRGDSAAYFCASSPETEAFFGQGTRLTVV.

The CDR3 loop is CASSPPTSGRGVTQYF. CDR3 bases: TGTGCCAGCTCACCACCTACTAGCGGGAGGGGAGTTACGCAGTATTTT. The chain uses TRBV18 and TRBJ2-3, with TRBD2 identical over 13 bases. In germline, CDR1 is KGHSH, CDR2 LQKENI. The CDR3 has 16 amino acids. The J segment lost 8 bases and the V segment lost 0 bases, leaving 5 bases of the junction unmatched.

The chain carries TRBV5-1 and TRBJ1-1; 9 positions agree with TRBD1. J was trimmed by 1 base and V by 2 bases; bases with no gene match: 6. The CDR3 has 16 residues. Germline V lookup: CDR1 SGHRS, CDR2 YFSETQ. Here the CDR3 reads CASSFLQGAPNTEAFF. The CDR3 DNA reads as TGCGCCAGCAGCTTTTTACAGGGGGCCCCGAACACTGAAGCTTTCTTT.

This chain joins TRBV2 and TRBJ1-5; D perhaps matches TRBD1 (6 bases). There are 14 residues in the CDR3. Trimming removed 7 bases at V and 2 bases at J, with 12 bases between. Germline V gives CDR1 SNHLY, CDR2 FYNNEI. The CDR3 coding sequence is TGTGCCAGCAAGGGGGATCAGGGCAATCAGCCCCAGCATTTT. Translated, it gives CASKGDQGNQPQHF.

The V gene is TRBV10-1, the J gene TRBJ2-3, with 7 bases lining up with TRBD1. V lost 2 bases, J lost 5 bases, and 10 bases stayed unmatched. Germline CDR1 WNHNN, CDR2 SYGVQD (reference sequence). This CDR3 contains 16 residues. The DNA for the CDR3 is TGCGCCAGCAGTGAGGTTGGGACAGCGGAGAGAGATACGCAGTATTTT. This gives the protein CASSEVGTAERDTQYF.